These 2 T cell receptor beta chains were all obtained from the same sample, sequenced in a study of T cells in Graves' hyperthyroidism and ophthalmopathy (dated 2019 in TCRdb). Receptor amplification or capture employed multiplex PCR. Sequenced on an Illumina HiSeq 2000. The TCR beta CDR3 regions were amplified from the RNA transcripts. For the first round of RT-PCR on the TCR CDR3, the HTBI primer set was used together with the Qiagen OneStep RT-PCR kit. Using fastp at Q25 and MiXCR, TCRdb reprocessed the public reads and kept productive beta chains. Duplicate CDR3 protein sequences are folded into a single record with the most common DNA and genes. This sample has approximately 600,000 distinct CDR3 sequences in its table, and around 20% of those were observed once. Together, the top ten hold about 35% of the sample. Sequences were obtained from blood. These receptors all come from a man aged 30-40 years with Graves' ophthalmopathy.

This clonotype was seen a single time. This chain joins TRBV18 and TRBJ2-2, with unresolved D. V lost 0 bases and J 6 bases, leaving 8 bases between the germline ends. There are 14 residues in the CDR3. The germline gives CDR1 KGHSH, CDR2 LQKENI. The CDR3 region is CASSPPVRSGELFF. The CDR3 DNA sequence: TGTGCCAGCTCACCACCTGTCAGATCCGGGGAGCTGTTTTTT.

V gene TRBV29-1 combines with J gene TRBJ2-1; D perhaps matches TRBD2 (7 bases). Per the germline V gene, CDR1 is SQVTM and CDR2 is ANQGSEA. V was cut by 5 bases and J by 6 bases, with 17 bases left in between. The CDR3 loop spans 14 amino acids. CDR3 in DNA: TGCAGCGTTCAGGGGAGGGGGAGGGGCAATGAGCAGTTCTTC. It codes for CSVQGRGRGNEQFF.